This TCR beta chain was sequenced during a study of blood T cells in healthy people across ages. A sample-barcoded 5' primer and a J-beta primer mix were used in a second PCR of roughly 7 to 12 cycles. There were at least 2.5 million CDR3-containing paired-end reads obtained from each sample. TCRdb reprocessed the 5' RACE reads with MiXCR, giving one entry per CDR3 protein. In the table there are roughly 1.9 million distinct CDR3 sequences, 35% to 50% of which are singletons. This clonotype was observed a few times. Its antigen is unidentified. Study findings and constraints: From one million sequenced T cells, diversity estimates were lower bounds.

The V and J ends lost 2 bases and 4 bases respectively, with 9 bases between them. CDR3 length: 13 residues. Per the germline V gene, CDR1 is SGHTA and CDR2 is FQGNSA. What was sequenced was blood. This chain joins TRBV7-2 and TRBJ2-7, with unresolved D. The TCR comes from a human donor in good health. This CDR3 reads CASSLYNRYEQYF. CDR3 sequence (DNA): TGTGCCAGCAGCTTATACAATCGTTACGAGCAGTACTTC. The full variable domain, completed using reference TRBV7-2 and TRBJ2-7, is GAGVSQSPSNKVTEKGKDVELRCDPISGHTALYWYRQSLGQGLEFLIYFQGNSAPDKSGLPSDRFSAERTGGSVSTLTIQRTQQEDSAVYLCASSLYNRYEQYFGPGTRLTVT.